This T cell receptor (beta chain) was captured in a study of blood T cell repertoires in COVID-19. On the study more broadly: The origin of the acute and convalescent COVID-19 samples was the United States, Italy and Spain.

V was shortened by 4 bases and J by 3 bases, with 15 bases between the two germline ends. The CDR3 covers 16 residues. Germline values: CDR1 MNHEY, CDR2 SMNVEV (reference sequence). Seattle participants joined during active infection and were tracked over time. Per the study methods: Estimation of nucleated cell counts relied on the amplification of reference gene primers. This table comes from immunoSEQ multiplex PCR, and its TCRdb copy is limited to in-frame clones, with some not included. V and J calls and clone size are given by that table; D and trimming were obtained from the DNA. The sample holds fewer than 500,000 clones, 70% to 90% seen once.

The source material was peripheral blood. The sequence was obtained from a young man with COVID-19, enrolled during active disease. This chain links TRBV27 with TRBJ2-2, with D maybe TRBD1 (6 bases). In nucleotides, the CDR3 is TGTGCCAGCAGTTCCCCTACAGGGAAGTACACCGGGGAGCTGTTTTTT. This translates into CASSSPTGKYTGELFF.